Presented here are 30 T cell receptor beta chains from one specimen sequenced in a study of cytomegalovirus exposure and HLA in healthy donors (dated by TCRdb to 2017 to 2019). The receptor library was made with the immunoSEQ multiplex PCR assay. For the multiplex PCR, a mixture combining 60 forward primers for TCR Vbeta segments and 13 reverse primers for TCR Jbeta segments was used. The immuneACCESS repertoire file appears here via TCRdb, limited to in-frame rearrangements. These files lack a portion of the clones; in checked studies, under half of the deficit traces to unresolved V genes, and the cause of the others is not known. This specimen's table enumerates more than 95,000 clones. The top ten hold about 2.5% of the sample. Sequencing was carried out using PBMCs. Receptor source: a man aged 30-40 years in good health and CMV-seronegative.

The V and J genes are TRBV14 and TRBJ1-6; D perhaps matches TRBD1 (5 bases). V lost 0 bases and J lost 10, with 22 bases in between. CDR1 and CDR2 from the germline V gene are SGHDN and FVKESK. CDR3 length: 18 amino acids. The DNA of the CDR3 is TGTGCCAGCAGCCAAGATCAGAAAGGGAACGGGGGTTGGTCACCCCTCCACTTT. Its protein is CASSQDQKGNGGWSPLHF.

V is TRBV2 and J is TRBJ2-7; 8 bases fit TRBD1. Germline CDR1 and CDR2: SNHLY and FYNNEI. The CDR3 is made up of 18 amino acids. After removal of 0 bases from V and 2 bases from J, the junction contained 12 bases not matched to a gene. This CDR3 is CASSEALQVLTGAYEQYF. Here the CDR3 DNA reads TGTGCCAGCAGTGAAGCGCTTCAGGTCCTGACAGGGGCCTACGAGCAGTACTTC.

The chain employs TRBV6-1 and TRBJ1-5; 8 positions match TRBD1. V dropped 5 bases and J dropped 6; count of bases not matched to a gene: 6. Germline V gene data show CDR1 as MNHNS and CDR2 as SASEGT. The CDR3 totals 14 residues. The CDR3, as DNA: TGTGCCAGCAGTCTGGACAGGGAGACTCAGCCCCAGCATTTT. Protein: CASSLDRETQPQHF.

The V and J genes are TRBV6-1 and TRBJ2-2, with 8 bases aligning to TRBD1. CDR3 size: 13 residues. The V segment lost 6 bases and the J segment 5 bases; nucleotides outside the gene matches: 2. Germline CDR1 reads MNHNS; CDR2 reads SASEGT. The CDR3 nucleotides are TGTGCCAGCAGCAGACAGGGGACCGGGGAGCTGTTTTTT. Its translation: CASSRQGTGELFF.

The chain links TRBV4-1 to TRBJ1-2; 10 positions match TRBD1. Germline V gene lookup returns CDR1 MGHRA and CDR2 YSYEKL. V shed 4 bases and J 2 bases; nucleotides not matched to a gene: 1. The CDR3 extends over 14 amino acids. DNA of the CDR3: TGCGCCAGCAGCCCGGGACAGGGGAACTATGGCTACACCTTC. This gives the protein CASSPGQGNYGYTF.

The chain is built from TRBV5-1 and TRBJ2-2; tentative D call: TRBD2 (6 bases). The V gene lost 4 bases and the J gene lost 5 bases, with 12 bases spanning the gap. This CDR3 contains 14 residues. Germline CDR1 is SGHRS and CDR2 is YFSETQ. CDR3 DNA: TGCGCCAGCAGCCCGGGACTTCTAACCGGGGAGCTGTTTTTT. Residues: CASSPGLLTGELFF.

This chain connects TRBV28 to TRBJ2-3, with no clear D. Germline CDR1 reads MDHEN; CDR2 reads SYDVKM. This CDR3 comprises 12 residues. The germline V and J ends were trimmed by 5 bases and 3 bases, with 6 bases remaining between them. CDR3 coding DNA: TGTGCCAGCAGTACGGTGACAGATACGCAGTATTTT. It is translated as CASSTVTDTQYF.

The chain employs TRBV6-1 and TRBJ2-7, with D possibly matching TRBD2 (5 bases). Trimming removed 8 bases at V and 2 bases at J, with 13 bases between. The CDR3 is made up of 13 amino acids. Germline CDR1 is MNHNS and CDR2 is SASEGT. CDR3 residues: CASLGREAYEQYF. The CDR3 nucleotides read TGTGCCAGCCTGGGGAGAGAGGCCTACGAGCAGTACTTC.

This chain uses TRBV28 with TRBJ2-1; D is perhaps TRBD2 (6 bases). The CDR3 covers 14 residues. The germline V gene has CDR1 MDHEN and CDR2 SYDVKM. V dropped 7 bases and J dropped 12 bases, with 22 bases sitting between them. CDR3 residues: CASTPGGREIPQFF. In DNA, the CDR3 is TGTGCCAGCACCCCGGGTGGGCGGGAAATCCCGCAGTTCTTC.

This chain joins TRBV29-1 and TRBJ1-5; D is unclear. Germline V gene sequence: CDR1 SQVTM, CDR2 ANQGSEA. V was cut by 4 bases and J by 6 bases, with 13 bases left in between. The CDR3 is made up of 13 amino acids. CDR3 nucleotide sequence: TGCAGCGTTGGGGAGAGGGAAGGTCAGCCCCAGCATTTT. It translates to CSVGEREGQPQHF.

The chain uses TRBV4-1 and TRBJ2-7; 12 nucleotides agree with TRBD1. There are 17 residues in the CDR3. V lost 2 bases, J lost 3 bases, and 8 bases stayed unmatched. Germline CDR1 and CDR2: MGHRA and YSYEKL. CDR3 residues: CASSQPLGTGGVYEQYF. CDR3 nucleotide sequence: TGCGCCAGCAGCCAACCCCTGGGGACAGGGGGCGTCTACGAGCAGTACTTC.

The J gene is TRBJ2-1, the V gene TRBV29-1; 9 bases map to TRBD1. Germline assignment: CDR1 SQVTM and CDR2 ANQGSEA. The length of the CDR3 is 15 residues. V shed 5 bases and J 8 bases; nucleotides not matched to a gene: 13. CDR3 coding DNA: TGCAGCGTTTTTGGGGGGACAGGGAAGTGGGATGAGCAGTTCTTC. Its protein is CSVFGGTGKWDEQFF.

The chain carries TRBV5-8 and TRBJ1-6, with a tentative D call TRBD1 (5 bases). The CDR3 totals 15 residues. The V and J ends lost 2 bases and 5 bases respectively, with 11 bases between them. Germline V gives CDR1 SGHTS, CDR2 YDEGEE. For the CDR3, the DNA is TGTGCCAGCAGCTTCCCCGGGACTCATAATTCACCCCTCCACTTT. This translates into CASSFPGTHNSPLHF. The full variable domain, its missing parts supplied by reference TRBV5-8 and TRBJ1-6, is EAGVTQSPTHLIKTRGQQATLRCSPISGHTSVYWYQQALGLGLQFLLWYDEGEERNRGNFPPRFSGRQFPNYSSELNVNALELEDSALYLCASSFPGTHNSPLHFGNGTRLTVT.

CDR3 protein: CASSFMGGTEAFF. The CDR3 coding sequence is TGTGCCAGCAGCTTCATGGGGGGGACTGAAGCTTTCTTT. This sequence joins TRBV11-2 and TRBJ1-1; tentative D call: TRBD1 (5 bases). CDR1 and CDR2 from the germline V gene are SGHAT and FQNNGV. Trimming cost V 3 bases and J 5 bases, with 10 bases left between them. The length of the CDR3 is 13 residues.

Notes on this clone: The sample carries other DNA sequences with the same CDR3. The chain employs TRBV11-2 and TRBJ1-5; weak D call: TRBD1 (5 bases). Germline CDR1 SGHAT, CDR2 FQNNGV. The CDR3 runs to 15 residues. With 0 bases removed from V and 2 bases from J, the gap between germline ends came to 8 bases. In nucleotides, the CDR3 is TGTGCCAGCAGCTTAGATGGGGCAGGCAATCAGCCCCAGCATTTT. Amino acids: CASSLDGAGNQPQHF.

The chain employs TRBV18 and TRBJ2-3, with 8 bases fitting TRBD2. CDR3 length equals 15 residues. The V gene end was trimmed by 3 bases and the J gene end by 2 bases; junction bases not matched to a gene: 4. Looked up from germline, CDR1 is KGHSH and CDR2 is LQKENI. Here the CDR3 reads CASSPLAGYTDTQYF. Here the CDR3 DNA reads TGTGCCAGCTCACCCTTAGCGGGATACACAGATACGCAGTATTTT.

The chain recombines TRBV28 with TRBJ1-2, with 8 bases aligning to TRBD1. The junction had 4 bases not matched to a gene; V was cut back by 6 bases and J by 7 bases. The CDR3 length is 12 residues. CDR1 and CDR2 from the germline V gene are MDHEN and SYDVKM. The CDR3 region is CASRTGAGGYTF. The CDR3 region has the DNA TGTGCCAGCAGGACAGGGGCAGGTGGCTACACCTTC.

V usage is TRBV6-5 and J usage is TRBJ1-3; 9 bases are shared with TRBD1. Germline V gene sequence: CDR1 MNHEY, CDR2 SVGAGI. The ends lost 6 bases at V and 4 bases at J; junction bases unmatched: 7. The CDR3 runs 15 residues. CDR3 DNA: TGTGCCAGCAGCCGCGACAGGGGGATGGGAAACACCATATATTTT. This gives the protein CASSRDRGMGNTIYF.

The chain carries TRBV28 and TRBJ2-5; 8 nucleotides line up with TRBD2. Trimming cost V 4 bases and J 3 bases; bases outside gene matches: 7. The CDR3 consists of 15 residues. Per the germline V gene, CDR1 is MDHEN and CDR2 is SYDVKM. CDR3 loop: CASSSPGLGEETQYF. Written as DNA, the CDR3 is TGTGCCAGCAGTTCCCCGGGACTAGGGGAAGAGACCCAGTACTTC.

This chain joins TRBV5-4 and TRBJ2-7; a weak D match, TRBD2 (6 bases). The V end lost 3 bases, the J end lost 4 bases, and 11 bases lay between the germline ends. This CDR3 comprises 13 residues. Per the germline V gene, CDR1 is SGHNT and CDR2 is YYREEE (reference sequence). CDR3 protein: CASSSGLEYEQYF. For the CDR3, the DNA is TGTGCCAGCAGCTCGGGACTTGAGTACGAGCAGTACTTC.

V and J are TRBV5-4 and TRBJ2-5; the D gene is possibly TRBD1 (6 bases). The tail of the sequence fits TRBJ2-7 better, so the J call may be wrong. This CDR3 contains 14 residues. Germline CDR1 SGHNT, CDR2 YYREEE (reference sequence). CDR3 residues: CASSLSQGGYEQYF. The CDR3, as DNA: TGTGCCAGCAGCTTGTCACAGGGTGGCTACGAGCAGTACTTC.

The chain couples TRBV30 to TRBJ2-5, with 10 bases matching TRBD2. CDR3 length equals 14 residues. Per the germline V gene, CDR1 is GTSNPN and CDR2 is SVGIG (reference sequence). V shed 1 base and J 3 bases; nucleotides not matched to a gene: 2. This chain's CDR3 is CAWSGTSGEETQYF. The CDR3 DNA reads TGTGCCTGGAGTGGGACTAGCGGAGAAGAGACCCAGTACTTC.

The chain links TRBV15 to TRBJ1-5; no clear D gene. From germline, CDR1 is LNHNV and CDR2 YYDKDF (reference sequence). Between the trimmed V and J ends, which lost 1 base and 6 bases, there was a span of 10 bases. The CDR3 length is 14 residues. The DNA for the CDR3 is TGTGCCACCAGCAGAGGAACGGTTGTTCAGCCCCAGCATTTT. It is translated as CATSRGTVVQPQHF. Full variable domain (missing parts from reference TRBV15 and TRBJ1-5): DAMVIQNPRYQVTQFGKPVTLSCSQTLNHNVMYWYQQKSSQAPKLLFHYYDKDFNNEADTPDNFQSRRPNTSFCFLDIRSPGLGDTAMYLCATSRGTVVQPQHFGDGTRLSIL.

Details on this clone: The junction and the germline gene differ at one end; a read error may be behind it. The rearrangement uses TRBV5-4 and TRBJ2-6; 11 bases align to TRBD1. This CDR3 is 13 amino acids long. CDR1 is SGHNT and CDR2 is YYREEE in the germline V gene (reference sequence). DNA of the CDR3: TGTGCCAGCAGCACCCCGGACAGGGGGCGCTGGGCTTTC. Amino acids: CASSTPDRGRWAF.

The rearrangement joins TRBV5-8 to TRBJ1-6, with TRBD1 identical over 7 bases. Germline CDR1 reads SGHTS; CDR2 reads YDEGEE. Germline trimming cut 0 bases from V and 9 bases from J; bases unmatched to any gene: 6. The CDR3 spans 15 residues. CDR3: CASSLDQGDTSPLHF. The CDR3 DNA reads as TGTGCCAGCAGCTTGGACCAGGGGGATACTTCACCCCTCCACTTT. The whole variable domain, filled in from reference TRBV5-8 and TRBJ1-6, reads EAGVTQSPTHLIKTRGQQATLRCSPISGHTSVYWYQQALGLGLQFLLWYDEGEERNRGNFPPRFSGRQFPNYSSELNVNALELEDSALYLCASSLDQGDTSPLHFGNGTRLTVT.

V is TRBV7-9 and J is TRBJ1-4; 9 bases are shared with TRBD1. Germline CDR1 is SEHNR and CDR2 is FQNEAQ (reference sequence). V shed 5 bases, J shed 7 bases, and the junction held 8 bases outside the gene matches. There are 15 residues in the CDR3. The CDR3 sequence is CASSRQGEWGEKLFF. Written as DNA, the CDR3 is TGTGCCAGCAGCAGACAGGGGGAGTGGGGTGAAAAACTGTTTTTT.

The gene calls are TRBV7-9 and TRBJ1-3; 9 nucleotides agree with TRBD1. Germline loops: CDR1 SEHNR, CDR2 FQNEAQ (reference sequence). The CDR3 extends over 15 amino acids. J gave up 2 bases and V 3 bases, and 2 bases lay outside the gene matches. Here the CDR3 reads CASSFWTGAGNTIYF. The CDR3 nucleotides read TGTGCCAGCAGCTTCTGGACAGGGGCTGGAAACACCATATATTTT. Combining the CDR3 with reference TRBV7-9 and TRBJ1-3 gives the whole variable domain DTGVSQNPRHKITKRGQNVTFRCDPISEHNRLYWYRQTLGQGPEFLTYFQNEAQLEKSRLLSDRFSAERPKGSFSTLEIQRTEQGDSAMYLCASSFWTGAGNTIYFGEGSWLTVV.

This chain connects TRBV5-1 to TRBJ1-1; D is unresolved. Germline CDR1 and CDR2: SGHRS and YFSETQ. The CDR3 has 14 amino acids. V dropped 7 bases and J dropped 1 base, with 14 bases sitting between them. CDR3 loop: CASGLVPSNTEAFF. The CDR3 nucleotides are TGCGCCAGCGGGCTCGTCCCTTCGAACACTGAAGCTTTCTTT.

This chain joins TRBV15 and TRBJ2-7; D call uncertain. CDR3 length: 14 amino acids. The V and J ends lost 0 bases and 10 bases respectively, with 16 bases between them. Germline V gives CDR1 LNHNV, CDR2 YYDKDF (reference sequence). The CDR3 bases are TGTGCCACCAGCAGAGATAGAGTAGCCGCCCGTCAGTACTTC. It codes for CATSRDRVAARQYF.

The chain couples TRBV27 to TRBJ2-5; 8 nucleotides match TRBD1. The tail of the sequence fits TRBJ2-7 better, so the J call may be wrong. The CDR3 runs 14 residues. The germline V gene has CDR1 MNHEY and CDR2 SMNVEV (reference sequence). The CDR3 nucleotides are TGTGCCAGCAGTTTCGGGACAGGTAGCTACGAGCAGTACTTC. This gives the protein CASSFGTGSYEQYF.